The entry below gives a single T cell receptor beta chain sequence along with its context. Its matching antigen is unknown. The CDR3 end shows no conserved phenylalanine or tryptophan, and so a read error is likely. This specimen belongs to a study of T cells in Graves' hyperthyroidism and ophthalmopathy. Across the whole study: Peripheral blood sampling occurred at initial diagnosis, before any treatment.

V was clipped by 2 bases and J by 2 bases, with 15 bases between them. The germline gives CDR1 MDHEN, CDR2 SYDVKM. The CDR3 runs to 16 residues. Findings and caveats of the study: Researchers found most expanded thyroid clonotypes above 0.001 in blood as well.

Each person with ophthalmopathy scored at least 3 on the Clinical Activity Score, reached NOSPECS grade 4 or higher, and had been ill under 3 months. Researchers took RNA transcripts and amplified the TCR beta CDR3 regions from them. The TCR CDR3 first-round RT-PCR relied on the HTBI primer set. Each CDR3 protein gets one entry after TCRdb re-called the multiplex PCR reads with MiXCR. The sample yields nearly 600,000 distinct CDR3 sequences, approximately 15% seen once. Specimen: blood. This chain connects TRBV28 to TRBJ2-5; D is perhaps TRBD1 or TRBD2 (6 bases each). The clonotype comes from a woman younger than 30 with Graves' ophthalmopathy. CDR3 sequence reads: CASSLTEGGSQETQYL. CDR3 sequence (DNA): TGTGCCAGCAGTTTAACAGAGGGGGGCTCACAAGAGACCCAGTACCTC.